One and the same sample provided the 20 T cell receptor beta chains below, sequenced in a study of OX40 agonist ivuxolimab in advanced cancers. Profiled with immunoSEQ multiplex PCR; TCRdb holds only in-frame clones, not every one. The profile covers about 69,000 clones, with more than 85% appearing a single time and about 0.3% taken by the ten largest. The sample here was CD4+ or CD8+ T cells sorted from blood, taken in a trial of the OX40 agonist ivuxolimab. These receptors were obtained from an adult with an advanced solid tumor such as melanoma, head and neck, liver or kidney cancer.

The chain links TRBV5-1 to TRBJ2-5; 7 bases match TRBD1. V dropped 1 base and J dropped 1; count of bases not matched to a gene: 1. CDR1 SGHRS and CDR2 YFSETQ come from the germline V gene. This CDR3 spans 14 amino acids. CDR3 amino acids: CASSLTGAQETQYF. The CDR3 DNA reads TGCGCCAGCAGCTTGACAGGGGCCCAAGAGACCCAGTACTTC. Full variable domain (remainder filled in from reference TRBV5-1 and TRBJ2-5): KAGVTQTPRYLIKTRGQQVTLSCSPISGHRSVSWYQQTPGQGLQFLFEYFSETQRNKGNFPGRFSGRQFSNSRSEMNVSTLELGDSALYLCASSLTGAQETQYFGPGTRLLVL.

This clone was observed a single time. This chain links TRBV27 with TRBJ2-1; 13 positions match TRBD2. CDR1 and CDR2 (germline): MNHEY, SMNVEV (reference sequence). The CDR3 has 17 residues. V lost 5 bases, J lost 7 bases, and 11 bases stayed unmatched. CDR3 sequence reads: CASSRATETSGRNEQFF. In nucleotides, the CDR3 is TGTGCCAGCAGTCGTGCGACAGAGACTAGCGGGAGGAATGAGCAGTTCTTC.

DNA for the CDR3: TGCGCCAGCAGCTTGGAGGGCAACAGGCCAAGTGAGACCCAGTACTTC. Translated: CASSLEGNRPSETQYF. The chain is built from TRBV5-1 and TRBJ2-5, with a possible D match to TRBD1 (5 bases). Germline CDR1 and CDR2: SGHRS and YFSETQ. V gave up 0 bases and J gave up 5 bases, with 17 bases separating them. CDR3 length equals 16 residues.

Details on this clone: At one end the junction does not follow the germline gene, possibly because of a read error. Other DNA sequences within the sample encode an identical CDR3. The CDR3 coding sequence is TGTGCCAGCACTGACAGGGTAAACTCCTACAATGAGCAGTTCTTC. Amino acid sequence: CASTDRVNSYNEQFF. The chain combines TRBV10-2 with TRBJ2-1, with 7 bases that match TRBD1. The CDR3 length is 15 residues. Germline V lookup: CDR1 WSHSY, CDR2 SAAADI.

The rearrangement links TRBV5-1 to TRBJ2-7; D tentatively fits TRBD1 or TRBD2 (6 bases each). The CDR3 extends over 14 amino acids. The V gene lost 6 bases and the J gene lost 5 bases, with 18 bases spanning the gap. Germline CDR1 is SGHRS and CDR2 is YFSETQ. The CDR3 spells CASTSPGGGNEQYF. DNA of the CDR3: TGCGCCAGCACCTCACCCGGGGGCGGCAACGAGCAGTACTTC. Using reference TRBV5-1 and TRBJ2-7 for the parts outside the CDR3, the full variable domain is KAGVTQTPRYLIKTRGQQVTLSCSPISGHRSVSWYQQTPGQGLQFLFEYFSETQRNKGNFPGRFSGRQFSNSRSEMNVSTLELGDSALYLCASTSPGGGNEQYFGPGTRLTVT.

The chain links TRBV19 to TRBJ1-1, with 9 bases fitting TRBD1. The CDR3 is 15 residues long. Germline CDR1 and CDR2: LNHDA and SQIVND (reference sequence). V lost 3 bases, J lost 4 bases, and 6 bases stayed unmatched. CDR3: CASSITGGEATEAFF. DNA for the CDR3: TGTGCCAGTAGTATCACAGGGGGCGAGGCCACTGAAGCTTTCTTT.

V gene TRBV16 combines with J gene TRBJ2-3; D is ambiguous. The V and J ends lost 0 bases and 6 bases respectively, with 13 bases between them. CDR3 length: 15 residues. Germline V lookup: CDR1 KGHSY, CDR2 FQNENV. CDR3 sequence reads: CASSQSRTDRDTQYF. In DNA form, the CDR3 reads TGTGCCAGCAGCCAATCGCGGACCGACCGGGATACGCAGTATTTT.

The genes are TRBV19 and TRBJ2-7; D might be TRBD1 (6 bases). The CDR3 runs to 13 residues. V was trimmed by 3 bases and J by 6 bases, leaving 12 bases between them. The germline V gene has CDR1 LNHDA and CDR2 SQIVND (reference sequence). The CDR3 protein is CASSITGQSEQYF. DNA for the CDR3: TGTGCCAGTAGTATCACAGGGCAAAGCGAGCAGTACTTC.

The chain has TRBV19 and TRBJ1-1; D is unresolved. The CDR3 is 16 amino acids. Trimming cost V 3 bases and J 5 bases, with 19 bases left between them. The V gene's germline CDR1 is LNHDA and CDR2 SQIVND (reference sequence). The CDR3 bases are TGTGCCAGTAGTATTAGTGGGAGCGGTTCAAAGACTGAAGCTTTCTTT. Amino acid sequence: CASSISGSGSKTEAFF.

V gene TRBV21-1 combines with J gene TRBJ1-1; TRBD1 is the table's D call, not checked against the DNA. TRBV21-1 is a listed pseudogene. CDR3 length: 18 residues. CDR3 in DNA: TGTGCCAGCAGCAAAGCGTGCAGGGGGGAATATTTTGTGGCTGAAGCTTTCTTT. Amino acids: CASSKACRGEYFVAEAFF.

V is TRBV6-6 and J is TRBJ1-4, with a weak D call TRBD1 (5 bases). V gave up 2 bases and J gave up 5 bases, with 9 bases separating them. This CDR3 region has 14 residues. CDR1 and CDR2 (germline): MNHNY, SVGAGI (reference sequence). The CDR3 loop is CASSYATENEKLFF. DNA of the CDR3: TGTGCCAGCAGTTACGCGACAGAAAATGAAAAACTGTTTTTT.

V and J are TRBV6-4 and TRBJ2-7, with 11 nucleotides matching TRBD2. Germline V gives CDR1 MRHNA, CDR2 SNTAGT. The CDR3 extends over 14 amino acids. After removal of 1 base from V and 4 bases from J, the junction contained 0 bases not matched to a gene. DNA for the CDR3: TGTGCCAGCAGTGACTGGACTAGCGGGTACGAGCAGTACTTC. It is translated as CASSDWTSGYEQYF.

The chain has TRBV6-5 and TRBJ2-7, with D possibly matching TRBD2 (6 bases). The germline V and J ends were trimmed by 8 bases and 3 bases, with 14 bases remaining between them. CDR1 is MNHEY, CDR2 SVGAGI, per germline. This CDR3 is 13 amino acids long. The CDR3 spells CASRLGGLYEQYF. The CDR3 coding sequence is TGTGCCAGCCGCCTCGGGGGTCTCTACGAGCAGTACTTC.

The gene calls are TRBV6-6 and TRBJ2-3, with D hard to call. Germline V CDR1 and CDR2: MNHNY, SVGAGI (reference sequence). The CDR3 has 12 amino acids. V was shortened by 6 bases and J by 6 bases, with 10 bases between the two germline ends. CDR3 nucleotides: TGTGCCAGCAGCGGACCGGTGGATACGCAGTATTTT. Translation gives CASSGPVDTQYF.

This chain connects TRBV25-1 to TRBJ2-2, with D hard to call. The germline V gene has CDR1 MGHDK and CDR2 SYGVNS. CDR3 size: 15 residues. V lost 6 bases and J lost 0, with 11 bases in between. The CDR3 loop reads CASSSLRSNTGELFF. The DNA of the CDR3 is TGTGCCAGCAGCTCCTTACGGTCGAACACCGGGGAGCTGTTTTTT.

The V call is TRBV28, the J call TRBJ1-5, with 8 bases fitting TRBD1. The length of the CDR3 is 13 residues. The germline gives CDR1 MDHEN, CDR2 SYDVKM. V gave up 9 bases and J gave up 6 bases; unmatched junction bases: 7. As DNA, the CDR3 is TGTGCCAGTTTACAGGGGGGGAGTCAGCCCCAGCATTTT. Residues: CASLQGGSQPQHF.

V is TRBV5-6 and J is TRBJ2-7, with 12 bases aligning to TRBD1. V gave up 3 bases and J gave up 4 bases; unmatched junction bases: 5. The germline V gene encodes CDR1 SGHDT and CDR2 YYEEEE. The CDR3 runs 15 residues. CDR3 sequence: CASSWGDRGRYEQYF. CDR3 sequence (DNA): TGTGCCAGCAGCTGGGGGGACAGGGGGCGATACGAGCAGTACTTC.

This clone was picked up one time. The genes are TRBV5-1 and TRBJ2-7; D uncertain. V gave up 1 base and J gave up 0 bases, with 8 bases separating them. The CDR3 runs to 14 residues. Germline assignment: CDR1 SGHRS and CDR2 YFSETQ. The DNA for the CDR3 is TGCGCCAGCAGCTTGCAAACAGCCTCCTACGAGCAGTACTTC. As protein: CASSLQTASYEQYF.

Notes on this clone: No conserved phenylalanine or tryptophan ends this CDR3, so it is likely a read error. Because the CDR3's place on the DNA is in doubt, the DNA is left out and the CDR3 is given as listed by TCRdb. The V and J genes are TRBV27 and TRBJ2-3; TRBD2, the D gene given by the table, was not confirmed from the DNA. The length of the CDR3 is 14 amino acids, counting both ends. From germline, CDR1 is MNHEY and CDR2 SMNVEV (reference sequence). CDR3 residues: CASPGVLGTTPIVG.

The chain combines TRBV11-2 with TRBJ1-2; possibly TRBD1 for D (5 bases). The CDR3 is made up of 14 amino acids. CDR1 SGHAT and CDR2 FQNNGV come from the germline V gene. V lost 4 bases, J lost 4 bases, and 13 bases lay in between. CDR3 region: CASSSSQGFYGYTF. CDR3 bases: TGTGCCAGCAGCTCCTCCCAGGGCTTCTATGGCTACACCTTC.